This T cell receptor (beta chain) is drawn from a study of blood T cells in healthy people across ages. This clonotype was seen at least ten times. The CDR3 loop spans 11 amino acids. The V segment lost 8 bases and the J segment 7 bases; nucleotides outside the gene matches: 3. Germline V gene sequence: CDR1 MNHEY, CDR2 SVGAGI. A J-beta primer mix and a sample-barcoded 5' primer were used in a second PCR of roughly 6 to 11 cycles. Using its own MiXCR run on the 5' RACE reads, TCRdb lists one record per CDR3 protein. The profile shows about 1.7 million distinct CDR3 sequences, approximately 30% of them singletons.

The receptor's source is a woman aged 25 to 45 in good health. This chain joins TRBV6-5 and TRBJ2-5, with 8 bases that match TRBD1. The sample was blood. The CDR3 bases are TGTGCCAGCCGGGACAGGTCGACCCAGTACTTC. Protein product: CASRDRSTQYF.